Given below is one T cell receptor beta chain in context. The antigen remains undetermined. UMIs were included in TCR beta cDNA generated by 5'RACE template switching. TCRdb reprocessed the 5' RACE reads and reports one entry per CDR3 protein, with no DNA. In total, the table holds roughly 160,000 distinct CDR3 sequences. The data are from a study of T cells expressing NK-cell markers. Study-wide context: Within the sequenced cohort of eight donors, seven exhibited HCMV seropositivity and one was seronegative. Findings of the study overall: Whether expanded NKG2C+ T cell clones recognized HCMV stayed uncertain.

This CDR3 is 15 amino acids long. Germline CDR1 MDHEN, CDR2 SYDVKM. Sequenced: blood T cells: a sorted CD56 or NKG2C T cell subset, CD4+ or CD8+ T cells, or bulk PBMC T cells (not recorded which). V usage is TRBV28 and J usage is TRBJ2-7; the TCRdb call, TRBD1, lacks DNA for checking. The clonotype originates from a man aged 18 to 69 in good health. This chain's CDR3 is CASSLRRGLSGEQYF.